The T cell receptor (beta chain) described here comes from a study of T cell responses to AZD1222 COVID-19 vaccine. The V end was cut by 3 bases, the J end by 8 bases, with 12 bases between. There are 13 residues in the CDR3. Germline CDR1 is KGHDR and CDR2 is SFDVKD. Profiled with immunoSEQ multiplex PCR; TCRdb holds only in-frame clones, not every one. The table lists 26,000 or so clones, 80% to 95% of them singletons, with about 8.1% in the top ten. Findings and caveats of the study: The study sampled repertoires only after the peak T cell response. Spike-spanning, vaccine-associated CD4 TCRs were dominant at 160-218 and 743-854.

Comment on this clone: The antigen remains unidentified.

Combined were second doses at about 4 or about 12 weeks. This sequence was found in an adult who received the AZD1222 COVID-19 vaccine. The V and J genes are TRBV24-1 and TRBJ1-2, with D uncertain. Sequenced material: peripheral blood, taken 28 days after the second AZD1222 dose. This CDR3 reads CATSDPTSLGYTF. CDR3 bases: TGTGCCACCAGTGATCCGACGAGCCTAGGCTACACCTTC.